This T cell receptor beta chain was recorded in a study of T-cell reconstitution after alpha-beta-depleted transplantation in children. Unique molecular identifiers tagged the TCRbeta library. TCRdb redid the calling of the PCR reads with MiXCR, one entry per CDR3 protein. Here the sample spans about 300,000 distinct CDR3 sequences, about a tenth being singletons. Regarding the study as a whole: T-cell counts and diversity at one year following transplant were attributed mainly to newly produced T cells. About two months after transplant, alpha-beta T cells reportedly came from several hundred expanded graft clones.

With V trimmed by 1 base and J by 5 bases, 5 bases remained unmatched. The CDR3 covers 16 residues. Germline lookup yields CDR1 SGHTA and CDR2 FQGNSA. This clonotype has a count of ten or more. Its antigen remains unidentified. This specimen consisted of PBMCs, obtained before TCRalphabeta/CD19-depleted stem cell transplant. The rearrangement links TRBV7-2 to TRBJ2-2; TRBD2 matches at 9 bases. The TCR originated in a boy under two years old with acute myeloid leukemia, due to receive a stem cell transplant. Here the CDR3 DNA reads TGTGCCAGCAGCTTAGTTGCGGGAGGGATAACCGGGGAGCTGTTTTTT. It is translated as CASSLVAGGITGELFF.